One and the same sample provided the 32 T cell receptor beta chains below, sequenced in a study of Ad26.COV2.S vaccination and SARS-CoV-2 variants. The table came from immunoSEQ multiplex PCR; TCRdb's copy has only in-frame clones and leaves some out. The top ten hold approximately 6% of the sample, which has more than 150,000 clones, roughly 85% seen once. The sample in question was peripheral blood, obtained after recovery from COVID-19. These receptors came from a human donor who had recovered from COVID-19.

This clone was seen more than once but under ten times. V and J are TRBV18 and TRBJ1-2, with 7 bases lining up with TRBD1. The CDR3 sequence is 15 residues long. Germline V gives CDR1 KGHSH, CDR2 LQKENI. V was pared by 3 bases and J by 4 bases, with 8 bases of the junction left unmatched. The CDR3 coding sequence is TGTGCCAGCTCACCGATTACAGGGGTCGGCTATGGCTACACCTTC. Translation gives CASSPITGVGYGYTF. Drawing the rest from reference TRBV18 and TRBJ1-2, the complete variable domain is NAGVMQNPRHLVRRRGQEARLRCSPMKGHSHVYWYRQLPEEGLKFMVYLQKENIIDESGMPKERFSAEFPKEGPSILRIQQVVRGDSAAYFCASSPITGVGYGYTFGSGTRLTVV.

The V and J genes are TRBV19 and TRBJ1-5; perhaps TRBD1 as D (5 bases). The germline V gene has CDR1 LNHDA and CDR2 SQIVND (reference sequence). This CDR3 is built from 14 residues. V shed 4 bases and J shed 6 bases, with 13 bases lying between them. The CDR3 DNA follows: TGTGCCAGTAGTACCCGGGGCTTAGGTCAGCCCCAGCATTTT. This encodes CASSTRGLGQPQHF.

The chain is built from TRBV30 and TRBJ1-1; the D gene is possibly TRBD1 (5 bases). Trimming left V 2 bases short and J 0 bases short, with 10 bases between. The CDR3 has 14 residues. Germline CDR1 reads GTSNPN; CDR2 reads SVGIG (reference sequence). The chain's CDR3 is CAWSKGTLNTEAFF. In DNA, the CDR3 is TGTGCCTGGAGTAAGGGGACTTTGAACACTGAAGCTTTCTTT.

For the CDR3, the DNA is TGTGCCGGAGCCCCATGGGACAATGAGCAGTTCTTC. Translating gives CAGAPWDNEQFF. The chain carries TRBV7-9 and TRBJ2-1; no definite D call. Deletions cut 11 bases from V and 5 bases from J, with 13 bases between. Germline CDR1 SEHNR, CDR2 FQNEAQ (reference sequence). This CDR3 contains 12 residues.

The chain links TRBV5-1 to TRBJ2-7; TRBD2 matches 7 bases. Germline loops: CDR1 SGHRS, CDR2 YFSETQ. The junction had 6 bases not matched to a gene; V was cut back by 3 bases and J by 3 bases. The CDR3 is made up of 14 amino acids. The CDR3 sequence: CASSSGGIYYEQYF. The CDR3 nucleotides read TGCGCCAGCAGCTCCGGGGGGATCTACTACGAGCAGTACTTC.

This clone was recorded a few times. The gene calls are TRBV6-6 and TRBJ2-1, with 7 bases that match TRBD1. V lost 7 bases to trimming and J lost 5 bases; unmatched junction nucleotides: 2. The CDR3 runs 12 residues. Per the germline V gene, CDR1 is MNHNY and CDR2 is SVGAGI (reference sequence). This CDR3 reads CASKGGNNEQFF. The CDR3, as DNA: TGTGCCAGCAAAGGGGGCAACAATGAGCAGTTCTTC.

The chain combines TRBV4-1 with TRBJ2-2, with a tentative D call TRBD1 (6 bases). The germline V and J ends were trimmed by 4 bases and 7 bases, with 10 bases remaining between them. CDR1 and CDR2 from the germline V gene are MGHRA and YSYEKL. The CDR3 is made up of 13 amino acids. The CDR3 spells CASSPQGVGELFF. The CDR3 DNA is TGCGCCAGCAGCCCACAGGGAGTCGGGGAGCTGTTTTTT.

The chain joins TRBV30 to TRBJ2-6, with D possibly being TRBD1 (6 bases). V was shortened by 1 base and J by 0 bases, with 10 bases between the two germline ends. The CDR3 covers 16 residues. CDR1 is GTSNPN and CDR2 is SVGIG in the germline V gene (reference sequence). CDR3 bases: TGTGCCTGGAGTGACAGGGTTTACTCTGGGGCCAACGTCCTGACTTTC. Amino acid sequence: CAWSDRVYSGANVLTF.

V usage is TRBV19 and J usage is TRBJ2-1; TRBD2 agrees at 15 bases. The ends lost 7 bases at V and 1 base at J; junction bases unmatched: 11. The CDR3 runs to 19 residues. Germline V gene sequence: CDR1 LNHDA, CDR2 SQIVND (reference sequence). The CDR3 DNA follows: TGTGCCAGTATGGGGACTAGCGGGAGGAGGAGCTTTTCCTACAATGAGCAGTTCTTC. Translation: CASMGTSGRRSFSYNEQFF.

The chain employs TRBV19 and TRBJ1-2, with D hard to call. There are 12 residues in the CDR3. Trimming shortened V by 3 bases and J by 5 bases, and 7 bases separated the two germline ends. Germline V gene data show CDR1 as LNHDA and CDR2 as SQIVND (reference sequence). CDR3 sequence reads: CASSILGYGYTF. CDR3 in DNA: TGTGCCAGTAGTATCTTAGGTTATGGCTACACCTTC. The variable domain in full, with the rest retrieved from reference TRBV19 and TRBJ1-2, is DGGITQSPKYLFRKEGQNVTLSCEQNLNHDAMYWYRQDPGQGLRLIYYSQIVNDFQKGDIAEGYSVSREKKESFPLTVTSAQKNPTAFYLCASSILGYGYTFGSGTRLTVV.

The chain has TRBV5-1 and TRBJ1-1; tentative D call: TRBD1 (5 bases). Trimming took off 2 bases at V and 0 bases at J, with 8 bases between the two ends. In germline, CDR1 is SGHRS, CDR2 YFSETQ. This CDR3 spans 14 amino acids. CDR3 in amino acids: CASSFGTLNTEAFF. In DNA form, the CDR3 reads TGCGCCAGCAGCTTCGGGACCCTGAACACTGAAGCTTTCTTT.

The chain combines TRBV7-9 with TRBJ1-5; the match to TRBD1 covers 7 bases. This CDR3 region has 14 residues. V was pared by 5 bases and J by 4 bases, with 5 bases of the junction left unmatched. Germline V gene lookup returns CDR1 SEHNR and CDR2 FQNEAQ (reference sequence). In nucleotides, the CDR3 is TGTGCCAGCAGCGCCCAGGGGGAGAATCAGCCCCAGCATTTT. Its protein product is CASSAQGENQPQHF.

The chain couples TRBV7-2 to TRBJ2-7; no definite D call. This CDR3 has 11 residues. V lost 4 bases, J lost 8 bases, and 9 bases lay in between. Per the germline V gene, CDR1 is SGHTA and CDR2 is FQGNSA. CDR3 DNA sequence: TGTGCCAGCAGCTCCACCCCTCAGCAGTACTTC. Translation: CASSSTPQQYF.

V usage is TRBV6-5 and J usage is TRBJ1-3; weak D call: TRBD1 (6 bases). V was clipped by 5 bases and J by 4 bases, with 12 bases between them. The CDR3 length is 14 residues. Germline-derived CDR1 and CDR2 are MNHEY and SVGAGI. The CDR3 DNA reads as TGTGCCAGCAGTATACAGGGAGGCGGAAACACCATATATTTT. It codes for CASSIQGGGNTIYF.

The DNA of the CDR3 is TGTGCCAGCAGCTTGGACCGACAGTGGGAGAACGAAAAACTGTTTTTT. Translating it yields CASSLDRQWENEKLFF. This sequence joins TRBV5-5 and TRBJ1-4, with a weak D call TRBD1 (5 bases). CDR3 length equals 16 residues. Germline assignment: CDR1 SGHKS and CDR2 YYEKEE (reference sequence). The V end was cut by 0 bases, the J end by 8 bases, with 17 bases between.

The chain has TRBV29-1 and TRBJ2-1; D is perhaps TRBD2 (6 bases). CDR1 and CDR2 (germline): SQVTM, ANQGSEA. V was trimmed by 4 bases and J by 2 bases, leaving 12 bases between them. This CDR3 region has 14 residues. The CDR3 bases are TGCAGCGTTGCCGGGACTGGCCCCTACAATGAGCAGTTCTTC. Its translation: CSVAGTGPYNEQFF.

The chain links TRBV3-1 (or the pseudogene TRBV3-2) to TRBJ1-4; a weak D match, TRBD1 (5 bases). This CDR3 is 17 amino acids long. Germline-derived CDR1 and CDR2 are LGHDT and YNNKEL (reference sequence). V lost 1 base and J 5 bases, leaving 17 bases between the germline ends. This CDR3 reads CASSQGPGWGGNEKLFF. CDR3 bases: TGTGCCAGCAGCCAAGGGCCAGGGTGGGGCGGAAATGAAAAACTGTTTTTT.

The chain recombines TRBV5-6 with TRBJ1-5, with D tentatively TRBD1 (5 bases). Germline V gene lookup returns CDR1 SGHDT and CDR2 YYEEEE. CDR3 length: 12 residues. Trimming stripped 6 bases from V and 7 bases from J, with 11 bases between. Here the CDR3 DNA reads TGTGCCAGCACCTCAGGGAAGCAGCCCCAGCATTTT. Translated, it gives CASTSGKQPQHF.

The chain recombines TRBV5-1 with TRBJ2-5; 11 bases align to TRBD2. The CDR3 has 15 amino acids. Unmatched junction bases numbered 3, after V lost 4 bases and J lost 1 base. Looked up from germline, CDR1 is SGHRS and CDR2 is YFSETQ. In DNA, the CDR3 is TGCGCCAGCAGCAAGGGGACTAGCGGCCAAGAGACCCAGTACTTC. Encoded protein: CASSKGTSGQETQYF.

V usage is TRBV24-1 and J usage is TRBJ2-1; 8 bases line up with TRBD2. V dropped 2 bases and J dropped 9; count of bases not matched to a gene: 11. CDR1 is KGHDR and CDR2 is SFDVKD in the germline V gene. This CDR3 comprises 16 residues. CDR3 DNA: TGTGCCACCAGTGATTCGGTAAGCGGGGGCTCCCTTGAGCAGTTCTTC. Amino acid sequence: CATSDSVSGGSLEQFF.

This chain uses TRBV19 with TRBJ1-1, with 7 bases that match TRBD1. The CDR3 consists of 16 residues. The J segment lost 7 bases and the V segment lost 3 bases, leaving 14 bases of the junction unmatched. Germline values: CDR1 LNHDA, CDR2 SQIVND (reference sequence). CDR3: CASSMWEGAITVEAFF. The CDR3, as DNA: TGTGCCAGTAGTATGTGGGAGGGGGCGATAACCGTTGAAGCTTTCTTT.

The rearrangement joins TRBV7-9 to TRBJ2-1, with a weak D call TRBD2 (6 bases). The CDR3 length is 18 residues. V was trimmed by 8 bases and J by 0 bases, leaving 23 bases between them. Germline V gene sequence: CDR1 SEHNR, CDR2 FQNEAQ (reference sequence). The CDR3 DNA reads TGTGCCAGCCTTCCGCTAGCAGCGCGGGATAGCTCCTACAATGAGCAGTTCTTC. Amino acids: CASLPLAARDSSYNEQFF.

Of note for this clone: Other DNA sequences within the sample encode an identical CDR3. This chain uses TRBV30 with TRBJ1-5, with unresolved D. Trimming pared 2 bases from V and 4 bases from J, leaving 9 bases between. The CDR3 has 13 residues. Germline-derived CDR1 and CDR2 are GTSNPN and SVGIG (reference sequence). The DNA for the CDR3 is TGTGCCTGGAGTTCCCGGGATAATCAGCCCCAGCATTTT. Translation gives CAWSSRDNQPQHF.

The CDR3 DNA reads as TGTGCCAGCAGTGAATCCCGACAGACTACGCAGTATTTT. It translates to CASSESRQTTQYF. This chain connects TRBV6-1 to TRBJ2-3, with D maybe TRBD1 (5 bases). Germline CDR1 and CDR2: MNHNS and SASEGT. V lost 2 bases and J 8 bases, leaving 11 bases between the germline ends. The CDR3 is 13 amino acids.

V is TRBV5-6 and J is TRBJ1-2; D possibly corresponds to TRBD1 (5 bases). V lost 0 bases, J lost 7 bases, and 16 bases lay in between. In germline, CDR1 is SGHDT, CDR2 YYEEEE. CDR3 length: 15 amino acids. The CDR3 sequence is CASSLEPRGALGYTF. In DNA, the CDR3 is TGTGCCAGCAGCTTGGAACCCCGAGGGGCGCTTGGCTACACCTTC.

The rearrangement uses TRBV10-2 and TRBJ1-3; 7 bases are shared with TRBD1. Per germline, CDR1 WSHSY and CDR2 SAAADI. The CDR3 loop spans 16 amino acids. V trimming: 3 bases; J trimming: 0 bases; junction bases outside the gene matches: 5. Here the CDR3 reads CASSERTGVSGNTIYF. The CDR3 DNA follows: TGCGCCAGCAGTGAAAGAACAGGGGTCTCTGGAAACACCATATATTTT.

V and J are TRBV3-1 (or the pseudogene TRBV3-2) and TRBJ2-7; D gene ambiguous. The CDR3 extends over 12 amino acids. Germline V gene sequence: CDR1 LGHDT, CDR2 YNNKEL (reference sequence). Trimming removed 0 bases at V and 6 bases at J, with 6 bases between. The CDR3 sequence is CASSQDSGEQYF. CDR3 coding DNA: TGTGCCAGCAGCCAAGATTCGGGCGAGCAGTACTTC.

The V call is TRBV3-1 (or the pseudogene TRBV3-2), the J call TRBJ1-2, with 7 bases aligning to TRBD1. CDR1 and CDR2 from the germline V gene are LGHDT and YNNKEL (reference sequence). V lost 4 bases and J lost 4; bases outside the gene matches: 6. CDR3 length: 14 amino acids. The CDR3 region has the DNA TGTGCCAGCAGCCCTCCGACAGGGTTCTATGGCTACACCTTC. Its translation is CASSPPTGFYGYTF.

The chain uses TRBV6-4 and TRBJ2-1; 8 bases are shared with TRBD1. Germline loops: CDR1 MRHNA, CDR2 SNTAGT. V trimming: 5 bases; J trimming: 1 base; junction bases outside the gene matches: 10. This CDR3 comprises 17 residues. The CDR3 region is CASSRKTGVNSYNEQFF. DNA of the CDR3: TGTGCCAGCAGTCGCAAGACAGGGGTTAATTCCTACAATGAGCAGTTCTTC.

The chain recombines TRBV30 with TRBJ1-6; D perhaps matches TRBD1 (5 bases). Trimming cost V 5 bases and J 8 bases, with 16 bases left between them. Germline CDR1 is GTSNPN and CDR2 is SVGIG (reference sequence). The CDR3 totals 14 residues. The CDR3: CAWDRGLGDSPLHF. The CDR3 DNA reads TGTGCCTGGGATCGGGGCCTAGGGGATTCACCCCTCCACTTT.

The CDR3 DNA follows: TGTGCCAGTAGTTATAGTCCTGGGGCCAACGTCCTGACTTTC. It encodes CASSYSPGANVLTF. The rearrangement links TRBV19 to TRBJ2-6; D not resolved. The ends were cut back, 5 bases at V and 2 bases at J, with 7 bases in the middle. Germline CDR1 and CDR2: LNHDA and SQIVND (reference sequence). CDR3 length: 14 amino acids. The complete variable domain, with remaining parts taken from reference TRBV19 and TRBJ2-6, reads DGGITQSPKYLFRKEGQNVTLSCEQNLNHDAMYWYRQDPGQGLRLIYYSQIVNDFQKGDIAEGYSVSREKKESFPLTVTSAQKNPTAFYLCASSYSPGANVLTFGAGSRLTVL.

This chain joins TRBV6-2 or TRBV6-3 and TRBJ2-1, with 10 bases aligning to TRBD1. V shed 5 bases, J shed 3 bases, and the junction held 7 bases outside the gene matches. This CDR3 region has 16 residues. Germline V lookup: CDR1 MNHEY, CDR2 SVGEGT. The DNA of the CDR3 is TGTGCCAGCAGTGGGGGGACAGGGGAAAACTACAATGAGCAGTTCTTC. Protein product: CASSGGTGENYNEQFF.